Listed below are T cell receptor beta chains from one sample, sequenced in a study of blood T cell repertoires in COVID-19. Here immunoSEQ multiplex PCR was the method, and the copy in TCRdb shows in-frame clones only, minus some. The sample contains around 400,000 clones, 80% to 90% of which appear only once. Sequenced sample: peripheral blood. These receptors all stem from a woman in her sixties with COVID-19, enrolled during active disease. CDR3s include the opening cysteine and the closing phenylalanine or tryptophan. D genes are given only for firm matches. Only part of the rows carry a size: once, few, many, or a class if the clone is expanded.

d_call	v_call	j_call	clone_size	cdr3_nt	cdr3_aa
-	TRBV29-1	TRBJ1-1	-	TGCAGCGTTGAAGTGTATGGGCTCCTGAACACTGAAGCTTTCTTT	CSVEVYGLLNTEAFF
TRBD2	TRBV19	TRBJ2-7	-	TGTGCCAGTAGTAGCGGGGGGCCCTACGAGCAGTACTTC	CASSSGGPYEQYF
TRBD1	TRBV5-1	TRBJ1-2	-	TGCGCCAGCAGCTTGGCCACAGGGGCCTATGGCTACACCTTC	CASSLATGAYGYTF
-	TRBV2	TRBJ2-5	-	TGTGCCAGCAGTGTGGGCAGGGCACAAGAGACCCAGTACTTC	CASSVGRAQETQYF
-	TRBV7-6	TRBJ1-6	-	TGTGCCAGCAGCACAAGGGCAGGGGAAGATTCACCCCTCCACTTT	CASSTRAGEDSPLHF
TRBD1	TRBV7-9	TRBJ1-1	once	TGTGCCAGCAGCTCAGGGGGATTTGACACTGAAGCTTTCTTT	CASSSGGFDTEAFF
-	TRBV19	TRBJ1-2	few	TGTGCCAGTAACTGGGGAGGGCTAGACTACTATGGCTACACCTTC	CASNWGGLDYYGYTF
-	TRBV4-1	TRBJ1-2	-	TGCGCCAGCAGCCAATCACAGGGTCTACTGAGCTATGGCTACACCTTC	CASSQSQGLLSYGYTF
-	TRBV18	TRBJ1-2	-	TGTGCCAGCTCACCACGCAGGGTAGACGGCTACACCTTC	CASSPRRVDGYTF
TRBD2	TRBV6-5	TRBJ2-7	-	TGTGCCAGCAGCCCGTATGGCGGGGGTTCCTACGAGCAGTACTTC	CASSPYGGGSYEQYF
TRBD1	TRBV27	TRBJ1-5	-	TGTGCCAGCAGCCAGCGACAGGGTGGCAATCAGCCCCAGCATTTT	CASSQRQGGNQPQHF
-	TRBV2	TRBJ1-3	few	TGTGCCAGCAGTACGGAGTTGCTCTCTGGAAACACCATATATTTT	CASSTELLSGNTIYF
-	TRBV4-1	TRBJ2-1	-	TGCGCCAGCTCGGAGGGGAGCTCCTACAATGAGCAGTTCTTC	CASSEGSSYNEQFF